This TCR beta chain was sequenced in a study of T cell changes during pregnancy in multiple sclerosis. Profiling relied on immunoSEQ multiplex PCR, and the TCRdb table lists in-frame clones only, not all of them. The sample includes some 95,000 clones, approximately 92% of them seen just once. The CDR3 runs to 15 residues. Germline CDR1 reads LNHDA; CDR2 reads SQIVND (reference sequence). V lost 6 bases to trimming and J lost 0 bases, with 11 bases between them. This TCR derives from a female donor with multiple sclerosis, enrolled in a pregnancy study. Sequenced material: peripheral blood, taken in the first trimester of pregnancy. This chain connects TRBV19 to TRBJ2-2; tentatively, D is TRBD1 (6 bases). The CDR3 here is CASRKGHSNTGELFF. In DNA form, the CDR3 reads TGTGCCAGTAGAAAGGGACACTCGAACACCGGGGAGCTGTTTTTT.